This entry lists 9 T cell receptor beta chains sequenced from one sample in a study of shared clonotypes between healthy human individuals. The data were produced by immunoSEQ multiplex PCR, yet TCRdb's version contains in-frame clones alone and is incomplete. Seen here are about 2 million clones, approximately 94% observed once, and the top ten hold 1.2%. Selected positively for CCR7 and CD45RO-negative, naive CD8 cells excluded terminally differentiated effector memory CD45RA+ cells. Material for sequencing was naive CD8+ T cells sorted from blood. These receptors came from a man aged 18-30 years in good health.

This chain connects TRBV2 to TRBJ1-2, with TRBD1 as a possible D gene (5 bases). V shed 10 bases and J shed 4 bases, with 16 bases lying between them. Germline CDR1 and CDR2: SNHLY and FYNNEI. The CDR3 runs to 13 residues. The CDR3 nucleotides read TGTGCCACCATGGGGGGGTCAGGCTATGGCTACACCTTC. Translated: CATMGGSGYGYTF.

This chain joins TRBV5-4 and TRBJ2-7, with 9 bases lining up with TRBD2. Germline values: CDR1 SGHNT, CDR2 YYREEE (reference sequence). V lost 0 bases, J lost 7 bases, and 2 bases stayed unmatched. CDR3 size: 13 residues. CDR3 coding DNA: TGTGCCAGCAGCTTGGTAGCGGGAGAGGAGCAGTACTTC. Its translation is CASSLVAGEEQYF. The whole variable domain, remainder taken from reference TRBV5-4 and TRBJ2-7, is ETGVTQSPTHLIKTRGQQVTLRCSSQSGHNTVSWYQQALGQGPQFIFQYYREEENGRGNFPPRFSGLQFPNYSSELNVNALELDDSALYLCASSLVAGEEQYFGPGTRLTVT.

V usage is TRBV28 and J usage is TRBJ2-7; 12 bases agree with TRBD2. CDR1 MDHEN and CDR2 SYDVKM come from the germline V gene. V was clipped by 11 bases and J by 1 base; unmatched bases: 3. The CDR3 is 13 residues long. This chain's CDR3 is CASGLAGSYEQYF. CDR3 nucleotides: TGTGCCTCCGGACTAGCGGGGTCCTACGAGCAGTACTTC.

The genes are TRBV5-4 and TRBJ1-6; maybe TRBD1 (5 bases). CDR1 and CDR2 from the germline V gene are SGHNT and YYREEE (reference sequence). The CDR3 covers 15 residues. The V gene lost 4 bases and the J gene lost 9 bases, with 17 bases spanning the gap. The CDR3 DNA sequence: TGTGCCAGCAGCGCCTCAGGGTACATCGTTTCACCCCTCCACTTT. Its translation: CASSASGYIVSPLHF.

This chain connects TRBV6-5 to TRBJ1-2; D is ambiguous. Germline-derived CDR1 and CDR2 are MNHEY and SVGAGI. The CDR3 is 16 residues long. The germline V and J ends were trimmed by 0 bases and 4 bases, with 15 bases remaining between them. The CDR3 region is CASSYSSAGLPYGYTF. CDR3 bases: TGTGCCAGCAGTTACTCATCGGCAGGACTTCCCTATGGCTACACCTTC.

This clone was observed once. DNA for the CDR3: TGTGCCAGAAGCTGCGGGACGGCCCGAACGTACCGGGCCTATGGCTACACCTTC. This encodes CARSCGTARTYRAYGYTF. The V call is TRBV5-3, the J call TRBJ1-2; perhaps TRBD1 as D (5 bases). TRBV5-3 is an ORF; its function is uncertain. This CDR3 is built from 18 residues. Trimming pared 3 bases from V and 4 bases from J, leaving 25 bases between.

The gene calls are TRBV30 and TRBJ2-1; no clear D. V was cut by 1 base and J by 6 bases, with 13 bases left in between. The CDR3 sequence is 14 residues long. The V gene's germline CDR1 is GTSNPN and CDR2 SVGIG (reference sequence). CDR3 bases: TGTGCCTGGAGTGAAGGGAATTCGGGCAATGAGCAGTTCTTC. Translation: CAWSEGNSGNEQFF.

This chain connects TRBV27 to TRBJ1-4, with no clear D. V shed 4 bases and J shed 8 bases, with 23 bases lying between them. The length of the CDR3 is 17 residues. From germline, CDR1 is MNHEY and CDR2 SMNVEV (reference sequence). CDR3: CASSSHIVSSSSEKLFF. For the CDR3, the DNA is TGTGCCAGCAGTTCACATATCGTTAGCAGCTCATCAGAAAAACTGTTTTTT.

As regards this clone: This sample includes further DNA sequences coding for the same CDR3. V usage is TRBV4-1 and J usage is TRBJ2-2; 7 nucleotides agree with TRBD1. The CDR3 runs to 14 residues. V shed 4 bases and J 5 bases; nucleotides not matched to a gene: 4. Germline V gene sequence: CDR1 MGHRA, CDR2 YSYEKL. In DNA form, the CDR3 reads TGCGCCAGCAGCCCCCGACAGGGTACCGGGGAGCTGTTTTTT. Protein product: CASSPRQGTGELFF.